The present entry profiles one TCR beta chain with its context. Antigen specificity is unknown. The record originates from a study of response to subunit inactivated influenza vaccine. Study results and limitations: The authors proposed limited new T cell recruitment per seasonal influenza vaccination.

One entry per CDR3 protein results from TCRdb running MiXCR on the RT-PCR reads. The sample lists fewer than 600,000 distinct CDR3 sequences; approximately 7.3% were seen once. The CDR3 consists of 15 residues. V is TRBV21-1 and J is TRBJ1-1. TRBV21-1 is annotated as a pseudogene. Here the sequenced sample was PBMCs from blood, taken roughly 24 months after vaccination. This receptor was obtained from a man between 50 and 75 years old who received an inactivated influenza vaccine. CDR3 nucleotides: TGTGCCAGCAGCAAGGCGGGACGGTGGGACACTGAAGCTTTCTTT. It is translated as CASSKAGRWDTEAFF.